Given below is one TCR beta chain in context. CDR1 MNHEY and CDR2 SMNVEV come from the germline V gene (reference sequence). V gave up 5 bases and J gave up 1 base; unmatched junction bases: 9. This CDR3 region has 16 residues. This record comes from a study of blood T cell repertoires in COVID-19. The assay was immunoSEQ multiplex PCR, and TCRdb's table has in-frame clones only and misses some. Among about 74,000 clones listed, about 92% were seen once. The rearrangement links TRBV27 to TRBJ2-7; 9 bases are a match to TRBD1. The receptor was isolated from a woman aged 45-65 years in a cohort sampled during active COVID-19. Sequenced: peripheral blood. Here the CDR3 reads CASSLMGQGKSYEQYF. The CDR3 DNA sequence: TGTGCCAGCAGTCTAATGGGACAGGGCAAATCCTACGAGCAGTACTTC.